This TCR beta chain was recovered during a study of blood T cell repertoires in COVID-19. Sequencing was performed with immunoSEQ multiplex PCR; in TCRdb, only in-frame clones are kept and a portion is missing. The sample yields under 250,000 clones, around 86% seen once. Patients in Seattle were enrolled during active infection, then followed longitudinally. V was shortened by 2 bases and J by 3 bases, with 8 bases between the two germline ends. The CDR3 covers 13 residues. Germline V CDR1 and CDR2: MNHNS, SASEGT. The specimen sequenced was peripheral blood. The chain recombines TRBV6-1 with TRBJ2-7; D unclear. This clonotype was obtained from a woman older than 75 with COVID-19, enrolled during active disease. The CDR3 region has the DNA TGTGCCAGCAGTGAACAGGCAATCTACGAGCAGTACTTC. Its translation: CASSEQAIYEQYF.